A selection of T cell receptor beta chains follows, all from one sample in a study of response to subunit inactivated influenza vaccine. TCRdb itself ran the RT-PCR reads through MiXCR, one entry per CDR3 protein. There are hundreds of thousands of distinct CDR3 sequences in the sample; about 8% occur only once, and over 10% lies in the top ten. The sequencing here drew on PBMCs from blood, taken roughly 24 months after vaccination. The receptors were sampled from a man in his fifties or sixties who received an inactivated influenza vaccine. CDR3s leave out the opening cysteine and the closing phenylalanine or tryptophan. The size field is filled for only some rows; it gives once, few, many or a size class.

V	size	J	CDR3
TRBV3-1	many	TRBJ1-6	ASRATGAYNSPLH
TRBV4-1	few	TRBJ2-3	ASSPGQGAASPTDTQY
TRBV3-1	few	TRBJ1-1	ASSPRVLNTEAF
TRBV28	few	TRBJ2-3	ASSQTGVFNTDTQY
TRBV7-6	many	TRBJ2-3	ASCVGGGPGDTQY
TRBV19	few	TRBJ2-7	ASTTSGGHEQY
TRBV5-1	few	TRBJ2-3	ASSWFLFSTDTQY
TRBV12-3/TRBV12-4	many	TRBJ2-1	ASSFGKIDTGRGGIYNEQF
TRBV20-1	few	TRBJ1-5	SARGDTFSNQPQH
TRBV11-2	many	TRBJ2-3	ASSPRDTQY
TRBV6-1	many	TRBJ1-2	ASRRDRNYGYT
TRBV4-2	few	TRBJ2-1	ASSQNTISGAHEQF
TRBV3-1	-	TRBJ1-6	ASSQGPDRASLH
TRBV20-1	many	TRBJ2-5	SATRQGLRETQY
TRBV5-1	many	TRBJ2-3	ASSLGSSPTDTQY
TRBV6-6	many	TRBJ1-5	ASRNRFSQPQH
TRBV21-1	-	TRBJ2-7	ASSPKHRGVNEQY
TRBV15	few	TRBJ2-5	ATSRALGAETQY
TRBV4-3	-	TRBJ1-4	ASSQGAGQGKFATNEKLF
TRBV12-3/TRBV12-4	-	TRBJ1-1	ASGRTGAEAF
TRBV5-6	many	TRBJ2-7	ASSLEPAGRPDEQY
TRBV7-2	-	TRBJ2-5	ASSITGVLETQY
TRBV7-6	-	TRBJ2-1	ASSLLGTGAYNEQF
TRBV20-1	many	TRBJ2-1	SAATRRAYNEQF
TRBV5-1	-	TRBJ1-1	ASSLGDGLHEAF
TRBV20-1	-	TRBJ1-1	SAIEPQGREAF
TRBV29-1	many	TRBJ2-7	SVKSGTSGRLGEQY
TRBV10-3	many	TRBJ2-7	ATQKGYEQY
TRBV4-2	-	TRBJ2-5	ASSHVSGDETQY
TRBV12-3/TRBV12-4	many	TRBJ2-7	ASGGAHEQY
TRBV7-2	few	TRBJ2-5	ASSLGFMIQETQY
TRBV20-1	many	TRBJ2-1	SASNPSGRYNEQF
TRBV5-1	many	TRBJ1-6	ASSLSLTGRDNSPLH
TRBV27	few	TRBJ2-7	ASSLTTGKAGEQY
TRBV10-3	-	TRBJ2-7	ASCPGLEDYEQY
TRBV20-1	few	TRBJ1-6	SARGAGADSPLH
TRBV7-2	many	TRBJ2-3	ASSSDGRSTDTQY
TRBV28	once	TRBJ2-5	ASSLRTGRFSETQY
TRBV7-9	few	TRBJ2-1	ASSLVRDGDNEQF
TRBV12-3/TRBV12-4	many	TRBJ1-2	ASSPTYRGTYGYT
TRBV29-1	many	TRBJ2-7	SVGSASYEQY
TRBV5-5	few	TRBJ1-3	ASSSRMVTASGNTIY
TRBV6-1	few	TRBJ1-1	ASSTLGTLNTEAF
TRBV20-1	few	TRBJ2-3	SAGGSSGRAGGASDTQY
TRBV13	-	TRBJ2-1	ASSLALAPYNEQF
TRBV4-2	-	TRBJ1-2	ASSQDQVAGYGYT
TRBV6-1	few	TRBJ1-1	ASSEPGTAAF
TRBV25-1	many	TRBJ2-7	ASSEESSYEQY
TRBV10-3	few	TRBJ1-1	AIGPGDTEAF
TRBV28	-	TRBJ2-5	ASSRETQY
TRBV4-2	-	TRBJ2-3	ASSRHKRGDGTDTQY
TRBV4-3	many	TRBJ1-5	ASSQLWAGTYSEPQH
TRBV12-3/TRBV12-4	many	TRBJ2-5	ASSFNPRETQY
TRBV28	-	TRBJ2-3	ASSARDFADTQY